Following are 2 T cell receptor beta chains from one sample sequenced in a study of shared clonotypes between healthy human individuals. Profiling relied on immunoSEQ multiplex PCR, and the TCRdb table lists in-frame clones only, not all of them. Among nearly 1 million clones listed, 60% to 85% were seen once. The sample consisted of memory CD4+ T cells sorted from blood. Subset: CD45RA-negative fraction. These receptors were taken from a man younger than 30 in good health.

The DNA of the CDR3 is TGTGCCAGCAGCCCCAGAGCCGACGGGGTTCAGCCCCAGCATTTT. This gives the protein CASSPRADGVQPQHF. The genes are TRBV11-2 and TRBJ1-5; D remains ambiguous. V gave up 5 bases and J gave up 6 bases, with 17 bases separating them. CDR3 length: 15 residues. Germline CDR1 SGHAT, CDR2 FQNNGV.

This clone was seen only a few times. The chain joins TRBV27 to TRBJ2-2, with D hard to call. There are 13 residues in the CDR3. V was clipped by 5 bases and J by 7 bases, with 11 bases between them. CDR1 and CDR2 (germline): MNHEY, SMNVEV (reference sequence). CDR3 protein: CASSPYMGGELFF. CDR3 DNA: TGTGCCAGCAGTCCCTACATGGGCGGGGAGCTGTTTTTT.